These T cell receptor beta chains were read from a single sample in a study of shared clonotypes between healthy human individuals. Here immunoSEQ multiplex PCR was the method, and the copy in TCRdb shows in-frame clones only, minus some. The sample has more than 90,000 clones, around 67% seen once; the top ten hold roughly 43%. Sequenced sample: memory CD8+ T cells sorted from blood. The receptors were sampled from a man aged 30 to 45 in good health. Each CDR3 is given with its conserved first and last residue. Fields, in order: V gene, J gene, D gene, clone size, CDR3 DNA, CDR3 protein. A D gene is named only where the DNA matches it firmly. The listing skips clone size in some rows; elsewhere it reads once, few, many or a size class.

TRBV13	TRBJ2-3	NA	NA	TGTGCCAGCAGCTGTACAGCGATGCGGGATTTTGATACGCAGTATTTT	CASSCTAMRDFDTQYF
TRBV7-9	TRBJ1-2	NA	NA	TGTGCCAGCAGCTGGAACCGGGACGGCTTAAATGGCTACACCTTC	CASSWNRDGLNGYTF
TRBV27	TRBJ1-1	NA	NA	TGTGCCAGCAGTTTATTTACAGGGTCTGAAGCTTTCTTT	CASSLFTGSEAFF
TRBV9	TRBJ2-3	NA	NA	TGTGCCAGCAGCGTAGGGGGAGGATTAGGCGATACGCAGTATTTT	CASSVGGGLGDTQYF
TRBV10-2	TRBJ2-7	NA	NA	TGCGCCAGCAGTTTCGACAGGTCGGGCTCCTACGAGCAGTACTTC	CASSFDRSGSYEQYF
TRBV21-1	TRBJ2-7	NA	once	TGTGCCAGTATTTATCACCTCAGGACCATGGGATTAGAGCAGTACTTC	CASIYHLRTMGLEQYF
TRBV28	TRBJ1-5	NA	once	TGTGCCAGCAGTTTAGTCCAGGCCTTTCAGCCCCAGCATTTT	CASSLVQAFQPQHF
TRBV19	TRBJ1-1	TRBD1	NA	TGTGCCAGTAGTATTTGGACAGGGCACACTGAAGCTTTCTTT	CASSIWTGHTEAFF
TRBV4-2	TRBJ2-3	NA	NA	TGTGCCAGCAGCCAAGATATTGGCACAGATACGCAGTATTTT	CASSQDIGTDTQYF
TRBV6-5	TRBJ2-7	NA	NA	TGTGCCAGCAGTTACTCGGGAGCGGCCGAGCAGTACTTC	CASSYSGAAEQYF
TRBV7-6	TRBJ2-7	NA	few	TGTGCCAGCAGCTCTACTGTAGACTCAAGAGCCGAGCAGTACTTC	CASSSTVDSRAEQYF
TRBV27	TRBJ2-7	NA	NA	TGTGCCAGCAGTTTATATAGCGGCAGAGAGCAGTACTTC	CASSLYSGREQYF
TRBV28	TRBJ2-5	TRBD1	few	TGTGCCAGCAGTGAAGGGACAGGGGAGACCCAGTACTTC	CASSEGTGETQYF
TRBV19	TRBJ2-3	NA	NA	TGTGCCAGTAGTATAGCGGTCAGGCAGCGCGATACGCAGTATTTT	CASSIAVRQRDTQYF
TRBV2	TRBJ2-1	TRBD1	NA	TGTGCCAGCAGTGCTTTTATCGGATGGACAGGGGCAGTCTTGGATGAGCAGTTCTTC	CASSAFIGWTGAVLDEQFF
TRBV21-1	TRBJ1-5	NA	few	TGTGCCAGCAGCCCTCGTTATGGGTCGGACAGGGCGTTCAATCAGCCCCAGCATTTT	CASSPRYGSDRAFNQPQHF
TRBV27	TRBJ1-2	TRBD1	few	TGTGCCAGCAGACAGACGACAGGGGTTTATGGCTACACCTTC	CASRQTTGVYGYTF
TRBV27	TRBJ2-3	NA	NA	TGTGCCAGCAGTAAACACCTTAGCACAGATACGCAGTATTTT	CASSKHLSTDTQYF
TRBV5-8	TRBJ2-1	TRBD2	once	TGTGCCAGCGGTCTAGCGGAACCTAAGTTTTACAATGAGCAGTTCTTC	CASGLAEPKFYNEQFF
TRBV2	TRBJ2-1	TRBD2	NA	TGTGCCAGCAGTTCCAGCGGGAACTACAATGAGCAGTTCTTC	CASSSSGNYNEQFF
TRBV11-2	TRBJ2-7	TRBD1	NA	TGTGCCAGCAGTTTAGTTCGGGGGACAGGCTCCTACGAGCAGTACTTC	CASSLVRGTGSYEQYF
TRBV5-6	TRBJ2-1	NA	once	TGTGCCAGCAGCTTGCAGGGCTCCTACAATGAGCAGTTCTTC	CASSLQGSYNEQFF
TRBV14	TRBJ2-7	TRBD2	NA	TGTGCCAGCAGCCAGAGCGGGAGCCGATTCTACGAGCAGTACTTC	CASSQSGSRFYEQYF
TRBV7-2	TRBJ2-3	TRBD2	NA	TGTGCCAGCAGCCTACGTAGCGGGAAAGCAGATACGCAGTATTTT	CASSLRSGKADTQYF
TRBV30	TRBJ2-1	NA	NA	TGTGCCTGGGACCGATCCAATGAGCAGTTCTTC	CAWDRSNEQFF
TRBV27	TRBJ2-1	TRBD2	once	TGTGCCAGCAGGGGACTAGCGGGGTTGAGTCTTAACAATGAGCAGTTCTTC	CASRGLAGLSLNNEQFF
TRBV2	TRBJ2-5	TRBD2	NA	TGTGCCGTTGGGACTACGGAAGAGACCCAGTACTTC	CAVGTTEETQYF
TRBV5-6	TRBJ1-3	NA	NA	TGTGCCAGCAGCTTGGTTGAGGAAAACACCATATATTTT	CASSLVEENTIYF
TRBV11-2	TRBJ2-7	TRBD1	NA	TGTGCCAGCAGCCCCCGGGACAGGGTTATCTCCGAGCAGTACTTC	CASSPRDRVISEQYF
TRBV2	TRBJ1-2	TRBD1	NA	TGTGCCAGCAGTGCCGACAGGGCAGTAGGCTATGGCTACACCTTC	CASSADRAVGYGYTF
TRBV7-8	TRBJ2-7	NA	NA	TGTGCCAGCAGCTTCAGCCGAATAGGGTCCTACGAGCAGTACTTC	CASSFSRIGSYEQYF
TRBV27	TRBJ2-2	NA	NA	TGTGCCAGCAGCCGAGGAGGGAGTAGCACCGGGGAGCTGTTTTTT	CASSRGGSSTGELFF
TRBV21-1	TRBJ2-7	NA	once	TGTGCCAGCAGCAAAGAGGGCCACGAGCAGTACTTC	CASSKEGHEQYF
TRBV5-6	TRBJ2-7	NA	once	TGTGCCAGCAGCTTGTCCGAGGGGATCTCCTACGAGCAGTACTTC	CASSLSEGISYEQYF
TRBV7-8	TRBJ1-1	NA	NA	TGTGCCAGCAGCTTAGATGGACTTCTGAACACTGAAGCTTTCTTT	CASSLDGLLNTEAFF
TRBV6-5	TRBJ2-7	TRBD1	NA	TGTGCCAGCAGAACAGGGGGGTCCCTAAACTACGAGCAGTACTTC	CASRTGGSLNYEQYF
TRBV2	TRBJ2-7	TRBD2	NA	TGTGCCAGCAGTGCGGTTGGACTAGCGGACGAGCAGTACTTC	CASSAVGLADEQYF
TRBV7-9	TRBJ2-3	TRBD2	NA	TGTGCCAGCAGCTTAGGAGGCGGGAGACGTGATACGCAGTATTTT	CASSLGGGRRDTQYF
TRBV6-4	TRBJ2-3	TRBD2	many	TGTGCCAGCAGTGCTGGGCGGGAGGCTTCAGATACGCAGTATTTT	CASSAGREASDTQYF
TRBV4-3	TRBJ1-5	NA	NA	TGCGCCAGCAGCCGGGGCAGGGATGGCAATCAGCCCCAGCATTTT	CASSRGRDGNQPQHF
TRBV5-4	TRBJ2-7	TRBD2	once	TGTGCCAGCAGCTTGCGGCGGGAGGGGAGCGAGCAGTACTTC	CASSLRREGSEQYF
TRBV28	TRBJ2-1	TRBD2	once	TGTGCCAGCATAAACCCCGGGGGTACTAGCGGGAGTTGGGGTGAGCAGTTCTTC	CASINPGGTSGSWGEQFF
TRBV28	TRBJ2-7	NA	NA	TGTGCCAGCAGCCCACGCGCGGGATACGAGCAGTACTTC	CASSPRAGYEQYF
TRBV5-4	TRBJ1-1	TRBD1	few	TGTGCCAGCAGCTTCCGACAGGGGGCGAACACTGAAGCTTTCTTT	CASSFRQGANTEAFF
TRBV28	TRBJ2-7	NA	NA	TGTGCCAGCAGTTCAGATACCTACGAGCAGTACTTC	CASSSDTYEQYF
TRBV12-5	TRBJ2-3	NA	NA	TGTGCTAGTGGTTTGGAGAGAGGATCTACGCAGTATTTT	CASGLERGSTQYF